Listed here are 5 T cell receptor beta chains from one sample, sequenced in a study of molecular identifiers for immune sequencing clone quantification. TCRdb re-called the PCR reads with MiXCR, one entry per CDR3 protein. The sample yields roughly 97,000 distinct CDR3 sequences, approximately 25% seen once. The material sequenced was naive CD8+ T cells from blood, with Jurkat cell RNA spiked in. Regarding subset: FACS-sorted CD8+CD4-CCR7+CD45RA+ naive T cells. The source is a human donor in good health. Some libraries in this study had Jurkat cell RNA spiked in.

Many counts were recorded for this clonotype. The gene calls are TRBV12-3 or TRBV12-4 and TRBJ2-3; 7 bases agree with TRBD1. V lost 3 bases, J lost 4 bases, and 4 bases stayed unmatched. The CDR3 extends over 14 amino acids. CDR3 in DNA: TGTGCCAGCAGTTTGGGCCAGGGGGCAGATACGCAGTATTTT. Translation: CASSLGQGADTQYF.

At least ten counts were recorded for this clonotype. The CDR3 protein is CASSRTGGLYEQYF. CDR3 DNA sequence: TGTGCCAGCAGCCGGACAGGGGGCCTGTACGAGCAGTACTTC. The V gene is TRBV6-2 or TRBV6-3, the J gene TRBJ2-7; 11 bases match TRBD1. The V and J ends lost 6 bases and 4 bases, in that order; junction bases with no gene match: 5. Germline V gene data show CDR1 as MNHEY and CDR2 as SVGEGT. The CDR3 runs 14 residues.

This clonotype was counted many times. This rearrangement joins TRBV12-3 or TRBV12-4 to TRBJ2-3, with 9 bases identical to TRBD2. The CDR3 runs to 19 residues. After removal of 0 bases from V and 6 bases from J, the junction contained 16 bases not matched to a gene. The CDR3 DNA is TGTGCCAGCAGTTTAGCCCACCCCTTTAGCGGGAGTGGTCTGGATACGCAGTATTTT. The encoded protein is CASSLAHPFSGSGLDTQYF.

This clonotype was seen once. This may be a read error, as it is one base from a much larger clone. The V gene is TRBV27, the J gene TRBJ2-7, with a possible D match to TRBD1 (6 bases). The germline gives CDR1 MNHEY, CDR2 SMNVEV (reference sequence). The CDR3 sequence is 14 residues long. CDR3 nucleotides: TGTGCCAGCAGTTTAGAGGACAGCTCCTACGAGCAGCACTTC. This codes for CASSLEDSSYEQHF.

Only a few counts were recorded for this clonotype. The rearrangement links TRBV27 to TRBJ2-3; no clear D. CDR1 is MNHEY and CDR2 is SMNVEV in the germline V gene (reference sequence). The CDR3 has 16 residues. Trimming removed 6 bases at V and 1 base at J, with 17 bases between. The CDR3 loop reads CASSRTLAICTDTQYF. CDR3 DNA sequence: TGTGCCAGCAGCCGGACCTTAGCTATATGCACAGATACGCAGTATTTT.